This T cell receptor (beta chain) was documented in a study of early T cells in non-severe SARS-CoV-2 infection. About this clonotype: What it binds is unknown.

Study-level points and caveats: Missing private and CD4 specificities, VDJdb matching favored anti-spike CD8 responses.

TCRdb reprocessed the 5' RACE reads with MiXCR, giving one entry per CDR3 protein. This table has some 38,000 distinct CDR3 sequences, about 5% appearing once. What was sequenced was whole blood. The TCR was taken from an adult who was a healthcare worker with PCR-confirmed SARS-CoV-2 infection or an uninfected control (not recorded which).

CDR3 nucleotides: TGTGCCAGCAGCGCGAGACAGGGCGGGACCGGGAATGAAAAACTGTTTTTT. Its translation: CASSARQGGTGNEKLFF. This rearrangement joins TRBV9 to TRBJ1-4, with TRBD1 matching over 7 bases. The CDR3 has 17 residues. V was clipped by 3 bases and J by 5 bases; unmatched bases: 13. CDR1 and CDR2 from the germline V gene are SGDLS and YYNGEE.